The following is a TCR beta chain sequence with its context. Its cognate antigen is unknown. This sample stems from a study of T cell responses to AZD1222 COVID-19 vaccine. Whole-study findings and limits: Possibly, clonal diversity was underestimated; donors were largely white British and included more females.

Trimming removed 3 bases from V and 5 bases from J, with 10 bases in between. Germline V gene data show CDR1 as SEHNR and CDR2 as FQNEAQ (reference sequence). This CDR3 comprises 13 residues. Assay: immunoSEQ multiplex PCR; the TCRdb copy retains only in-frame clones and omits some. The top ten clones hold around 3.3% of a sample with about 100,000 clones, around 86% of them seen once. This specimen consisted of peripheral blood, obtained 28 days after the second dose of the MenACWY control vaccine. The TCR sequence derives from an adult who received the MenACWY meningococcal vaccine as a control. V is TRBV7-9 and J is TRBJ2-5; D is possibly TRBD2 (5 bases). CDR3 in DNA: TGTGCCAGCAGCTTCGGGGTGGGGGAGACCCAGTACTTC. Protein sequence: CASSFGVGETQYF.